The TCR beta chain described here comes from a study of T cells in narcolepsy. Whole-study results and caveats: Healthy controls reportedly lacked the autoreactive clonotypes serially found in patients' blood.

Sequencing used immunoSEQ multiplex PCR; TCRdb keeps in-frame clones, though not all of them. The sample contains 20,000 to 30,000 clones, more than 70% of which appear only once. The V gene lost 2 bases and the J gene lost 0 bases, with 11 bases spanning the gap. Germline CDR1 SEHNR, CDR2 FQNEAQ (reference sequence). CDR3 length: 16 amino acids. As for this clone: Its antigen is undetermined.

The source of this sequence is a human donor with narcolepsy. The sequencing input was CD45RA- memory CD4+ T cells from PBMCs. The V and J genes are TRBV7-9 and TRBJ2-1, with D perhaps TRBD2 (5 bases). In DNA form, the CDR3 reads TGTGCCAGCAGCTTAATGGGGAGCCTCTCCTACAATGAGCAGTTCTTC. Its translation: CASSLMGSLSYNEQFF.